This T cell receptor beta chain was sequenced in a study of cytotoxic CD8 clonotypes in ibrutinib-treated CLL. Overall study context: Timing of response sample collection was a median about twelve months after treatment start, with a range of 6 to 36.

V was trimmed by 1 base and J by 7 bases, leaving 17 bases between them. This CDR3 comprises 15 residues. Germline V gene lookup returns CDR1 SGHVS and CDR2 FNYEAQ. Overall study results and limits: Once treatment began, public clonotypes, which were uncommon, contracted or stayed stable. Clonality correlated strongly with circulating CD8+ T cells and exceeded age-matched healthy donors at baseline.

Details on this clone: Its target is unknown.

Investigators sought sequencing depths of between 1 in 200,000 and 1 in 1 million T cells. The method was immunoSEQ multiplex PCR; TCRdb's version includes in-frame clones alone and lacks a portion of them. The sample consists of approximately 150,000 clones, roughly four fifths of them appearing once. Sequenced here: PBMCs, sampled after 24 months of ibrutinib treatment. The sequence came from a human donor with chronic lymphocytic leukemia. The V and J genes are TRBV7-6 and TRBJ2-7, with D possibly being TRBD1 or TRBD2 (5 bases each). For the CDR3, the DNA is TGTGCCAGCAGCTTAGGAGGGGTAGGTTCTAGTGAGCAGTACTTC. It codes for CASSLGGVGSSEQYF.